This TCR beta chain appears in the sequencing data of a study of immune evolution from preneoplasia to lung adenocarcinoma. Study conclusions and caveats: Top clone frequencies peaked in normal lung, apparently declining through invasive adenocarcinoma.

Two lung cancer pathologists independently confirmed each histologic diagnosis. About this clone: Its antigen is still unknown.

TCRdb's table, derived via immunoSEQ multiplex PCR, lists solely in-frame clones and lacks some. Found here are roughly 10,000 clones, about 70% of them singletons; the top ten hold approximately 28%. This CDR3 region has 17 residues. Germline values: CDR1 SGHTA, CDR2 FQGNSA. V dropped 0 bases and J dropped 7 bases, with 18 bases sitting between them. The sequencing sample was made of FFPE normal lung tissue adjacent to the tumor. The V and J genes are TRBV7-2 and TRBJ2-2; D is possibly TRBD1 (5 bases). The receptor comes from a person between 55 and 70 years old with lung adenocarcinoma. Some clones in this sample may be carry-over from other donors' samples. The DNA for the CDR3 is TGTGCCAGCAGCTTAGCGCAGGCTCAGGGTTCGGTCGGGGAGCTGTTTTTT. Residues: CASSLAQAQGSVGELFF.